This TCR beta chain was profiled in a study of CD8+CD57+ T cells in acquired aplastic anemia. As for the study in general: The mean DNA yield obtained from sorted CD4+ and CD8+ cells came to around 3 ug. Study conclusions and caveats: Both patients and controls carried the same twenty-nine CD8+ CDR3 sequences.

Selection for sequencing was limited to patients who had shown CD8+CD57+ cell expansion by flow cytometry. Blood sampling was performed on the patients, and none of them had received therapy by then. A few counts support this clonotype. Its antigen is still unknown. The germline V gene encodes CDR1 MRHNA and CDR2 SNTAGT. The CDR3 extends over 12 amino acids. V dropped 4 bases and J dropped 7 bases, with 8 bases sitting between them. Genomic DNA served as template for TCR beta VDJ and CDR3 profiling. TCRdb re-called the reads through MiXCR, storing one row per CDR3 protein. The sample carries 220,000 or so distinct CDR3 sequences, 55% to 65% recorded once.

V gene TRBV6-4 combines with J gene TRBJ1-5, with D unclear. Sequencing was performed on sorted CD4+, CD8+, or CD8+CD57+ T cells (not recorded which) from PBMCs. The clonotype was recovered from a human donor with aplastic anemia. The CDR3 loop is CASSVPGQPQHF. CDR3 sequence (DNA): TGTGCCAGCAGTGTCCCGGGACAGCCCCAGCATTTT.